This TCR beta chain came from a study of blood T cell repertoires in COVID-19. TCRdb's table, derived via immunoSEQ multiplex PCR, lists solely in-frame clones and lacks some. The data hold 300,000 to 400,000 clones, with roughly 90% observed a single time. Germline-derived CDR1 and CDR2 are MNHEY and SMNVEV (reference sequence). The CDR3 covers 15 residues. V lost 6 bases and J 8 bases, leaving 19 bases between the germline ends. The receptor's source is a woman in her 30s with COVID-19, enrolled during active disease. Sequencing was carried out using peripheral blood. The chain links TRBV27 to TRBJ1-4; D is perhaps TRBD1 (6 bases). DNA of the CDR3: TGTGCCAGCAGGTTACAGGGAGGGGATGGGGAAAAACTGTTTTTT. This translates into CASRLQGGDGEKLFF.